One sample yielded the 10 T cell receptor beta chains listed below, sequenced in a study of early T cells in non-severe SARS-CoV-2 infection. TCRdb re-analysed the 5' RACE reads in MiXCR, keeping a single row per CDR3 protein. The table lists tens of thousands of distinct CDR3 sequences, 10% to 15% of them singletons, with roughly 4.7% in the top ten. Sequenced material: whole blood. Every receptor here comes from an adult who was a healthcare worker with PCR-confirmed SARS-CoV-2 infection or an uninfected control (not recorded which).

This clonotype showed up many times. The chain combines TRBV7-9 with TRBJ1-4; TRBD1 is a possible D gene (5 bases). Germline V gene data show CDR1 as SEHNR and CDR2 as FQNEAQ (reference sequence). The CDR3 is 15 residues long. V gave up 4 bases and J gave up 5 bases, with 14 bases separating them. The CDR3 sequence: CASSSMGDQNEKLFF. Written as DNA, the CDR3 is TGTGCCAGCAGCTCCATGGGGGATCAGAATGAAAAACTGTTTTTT. Supplemented by reference TRBV7-9 and TRBJ1-4, the full variable domain reads DTGVSQNPRHKITKRGQNVTFRCDPISEHNRLYWYRQTLGQGPEFLTYFQNEAQLEKSRLLSDRFSAERPKGSFSTLEIQRTEQGDSAMYLCASSSMGDQNEKLFFGSGTQLSVL.

This clonotype has ten or more counts. The rearrangement joins TRBV4-1 to TRBJ1-5; 8 bases are a match to TRBD1. The CDR3 consists of 16 residues. The V gene end was trimmed by 5 bases and the J gene end by 0 bases; junction bases not matched to a gene: 6. Germline CDR1 MGHRA, CDR2 YSYEKL. The CDR3 region has the DNA TGCGCCAGCAGCGACACAGGGGGTTATAGCAATCAGCCCCAGCATTTT. This sequence encodes CASSDTGGYSNQPQHF.

This clonotype was observed many times. The chain couples TRBV10-1 to TRBJ1-1; D is undetermined. Trimming left V 10 bases short and J 0 bases short, with 15 bases between. The CDR3 is 14 amino acids. Looked up from germline, CDR1 is WNHNN and CDR2 is SYGVQD (reference sequence). The CDR3 sequence: CATSRADLNTEAFF. The CDR3, as DNA: TGCGCCACCTCCCGAGCGGACCTGAACACTGAAGCTTTCTTT.

This clonotype was picked up many times. The chain carries TRBV7-8 and TRBJ1-1; D is ambiguous. V was trimmed by 5 bases and J by 8 bases, leaving 12 bases between them. CDR3 length: 12 amino acids. Germline V lookup: CDR1 SGHVS, CDR2 FQNEAQ. CDR3 sequence: CASSPLLWEAFF. The CDR3 DNA follows: TGTGCCAGCAGCCCCTTATTGTGGGAAGCTTTCTTT.

Many counts were recorded for this clonotype. V usage is TRBV6-2 or TRBV6-3 and J usage is TRBJ2-7, with D uncertain. The CDR3 contains 15 residues. The germline V gene encodes CDR1 MNHEY and CDR2 SVGEGT. Trimming pared 7 bases from V and 3 bases from J, leaving 19 bases between. This CDR3 reads CASTLTESFLYEQYF. The CDR3 DNA sequence: TGTGCCAGCACCCTAACGGAGAGCTTTCTCTACGAGCAGTACTTC.

On this clonotype itself: Just one base apart from a much larger clone, this may be a read error. The chain couples TRBV12-3 or TRBV12-4 to TRBJ1-2; TRBD1 matches at 9 bases. This CDR3 is built from 15 residues. V dropped 10 bases and J dropped 5; count of bases not matched to a gene: 14. CDR3 nucleotides: TGTGCCAACACCCGCATACAGGGGGCCGAGTATGGCTACACCTTC. This gives the protein CANTRIQGAEYGYTF.

The CDR3 loop is CASSLVTGVQETQYF. CDR3 DNA sequence: TGTGCCAGCAGCTTAGTGACTGGGGTGCAAGAGACCCAGTACTTC. The chain is built from TRBV7-9 and TRBJ2-5; D is ambiguous. Per germline, CDR1 SEHNR and CDR2 FQNEAQ (reference sequence). This CDR3 region has 15 residues. Trimming pared 1 base from V and 2 bases from J, leaving 11 bases between.

This clonotype was observed many times. The genes are TRBV7-2 and TRBJ2-1; D is unresolved. Per germline, CDR1 SGHTA and CDR2 FQGNSA. V was clipped by 1 base and J by 4 bases, with 11 bases between them. CDR3 length equals 15 residues. The CDR3 sequence is CASSLEARRYNEQFF. DNA for the CDR3: TGTGCCAGCAGCTTAGAGGCCAGGAGATACAATGAGCAGTTCTTC.

This clonotype was recorded many times. The rearrangement joins TRBV20-1 to TRBJ1-1, with D unclear. The CDR3 extends over 13 amino acids. From germline, CDR1 is DFQATT and CDR2 SNEGSKA (reference sequence). With 5 bases removed from V and 2 bases from J, the gap between germline ends came to 12 bases. As DNA, the CDR3 is TGCAGTGCTTCGAAACGGGGAAACACTGAAGCTTTCTTT. Protein product: CSASKRGNTEAFF.

The chain employs TRBV4-2 and TRBJ2-2, with 7 nucleotides matching TRBD1. Per the germline V gene, CDR1 is LGHNA and CDR2 is YNFKEQ. Germline trimming cut 1 base from V and 4 bases from J; bases unmatched to any gene: 3. The CDR3 loop spans 15 amino acids. CDR3 bases: TGTGCCAGCAGCCAAGGACAGGGTCTCACCGGGGAGCTGTTTTTT. It encodes CASSQGQGLTGELFF.